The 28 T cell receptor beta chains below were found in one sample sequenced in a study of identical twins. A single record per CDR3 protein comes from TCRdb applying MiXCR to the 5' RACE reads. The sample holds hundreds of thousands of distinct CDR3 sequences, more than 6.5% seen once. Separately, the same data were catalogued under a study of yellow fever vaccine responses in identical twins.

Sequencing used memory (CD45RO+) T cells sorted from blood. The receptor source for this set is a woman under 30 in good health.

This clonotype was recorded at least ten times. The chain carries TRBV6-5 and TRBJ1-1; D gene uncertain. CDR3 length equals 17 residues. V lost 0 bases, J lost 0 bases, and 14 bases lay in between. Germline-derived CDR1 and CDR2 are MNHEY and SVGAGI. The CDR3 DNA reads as TGTGCCAGCAGTTACTCGTGGCGTCTGTCAGTGAACACTGAAGCTTTCTTT. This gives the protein CASSYSWRLSVNTEAFF.

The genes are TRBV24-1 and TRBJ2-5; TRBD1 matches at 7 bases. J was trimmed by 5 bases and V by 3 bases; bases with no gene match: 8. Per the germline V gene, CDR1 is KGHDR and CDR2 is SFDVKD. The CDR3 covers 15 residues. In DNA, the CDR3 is TGTGCCACCAGTGATCCACGACAGGGTAGGGAGACCCAGTACTTC. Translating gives CATSDPRQGRETQYF.

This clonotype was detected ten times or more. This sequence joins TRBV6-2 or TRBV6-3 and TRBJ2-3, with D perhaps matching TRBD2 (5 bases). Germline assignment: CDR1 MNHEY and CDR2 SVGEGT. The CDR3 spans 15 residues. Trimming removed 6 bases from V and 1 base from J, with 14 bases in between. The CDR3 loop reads CASSYPLSGTDTQYF. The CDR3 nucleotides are TGTGCCAGCAGCTACCCTCTTAGCGGCACAGATACGCAGTATTTT.

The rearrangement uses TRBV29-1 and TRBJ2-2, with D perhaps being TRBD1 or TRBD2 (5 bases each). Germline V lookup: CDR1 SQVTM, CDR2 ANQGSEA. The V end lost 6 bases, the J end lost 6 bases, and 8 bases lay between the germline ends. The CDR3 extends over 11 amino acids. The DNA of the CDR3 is TGCAGCGTGGGGGACCCCGGGGAGCTGTTTTTT. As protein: CSVGDPGELFF.

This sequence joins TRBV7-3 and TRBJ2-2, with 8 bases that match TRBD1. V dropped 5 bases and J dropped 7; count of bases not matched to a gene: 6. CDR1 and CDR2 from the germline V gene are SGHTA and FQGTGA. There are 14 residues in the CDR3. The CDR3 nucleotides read TGTGCCAGCAGCCGCGGACAGGGCGGCGGGGAGCTGTTTTTT. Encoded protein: CASSRGQGGGELFF.

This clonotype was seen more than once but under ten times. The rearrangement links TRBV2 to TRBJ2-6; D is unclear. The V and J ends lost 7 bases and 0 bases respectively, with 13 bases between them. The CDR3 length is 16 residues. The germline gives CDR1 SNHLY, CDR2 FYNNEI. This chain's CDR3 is CASIQSLASGANVLTF. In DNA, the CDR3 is TGTGCCAGCATCCAGTCTTTGGCCTCTGGGGCCAACGTCCTGACTTTC. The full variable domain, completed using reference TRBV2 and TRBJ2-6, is EPEVTQTPSHQVTQMGQEVILRCVPISNHLYFYWYRQILGQKVEFLVSFYNNEISEKSEIFDDQFSVERPDGSNFTLKIRSTKLEDSAMYFCASIQSLASGANVLTFGAGSRLTVL.

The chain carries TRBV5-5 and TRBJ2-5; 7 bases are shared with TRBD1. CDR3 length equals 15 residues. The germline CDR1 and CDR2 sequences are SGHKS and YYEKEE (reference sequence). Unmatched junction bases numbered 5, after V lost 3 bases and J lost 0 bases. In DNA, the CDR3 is TGTGCCAGCAGCTCGACAGGGATTTACCAAGAGACCCAGTACTTC. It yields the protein CASSSTGIYQETQYF.

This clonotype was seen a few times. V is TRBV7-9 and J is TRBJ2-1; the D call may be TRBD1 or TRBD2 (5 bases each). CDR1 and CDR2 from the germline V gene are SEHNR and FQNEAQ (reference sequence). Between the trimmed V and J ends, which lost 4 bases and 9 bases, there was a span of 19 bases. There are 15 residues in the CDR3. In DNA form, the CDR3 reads TGTGCCAGCAGCTGGGGGACGAGCAGGGACGGTGAGCAGTTCTTC. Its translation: CASSWGTSRDGEQFF.

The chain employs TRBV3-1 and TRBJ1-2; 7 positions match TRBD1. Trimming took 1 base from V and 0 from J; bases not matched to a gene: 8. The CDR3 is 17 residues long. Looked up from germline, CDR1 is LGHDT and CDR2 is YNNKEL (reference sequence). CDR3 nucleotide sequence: TGTGCCAGCAGCCAAGGCGGCATCGGGACAGCTAACTATGGCTACACCTTC. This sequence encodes CASSQGGIGTANYGYTF.

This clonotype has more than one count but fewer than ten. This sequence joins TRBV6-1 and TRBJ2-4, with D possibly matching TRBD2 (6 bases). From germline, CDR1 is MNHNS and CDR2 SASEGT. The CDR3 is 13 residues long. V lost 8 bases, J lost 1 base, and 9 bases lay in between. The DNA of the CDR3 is TGTGCCAGCTATGGAGGGGCCAAAAACATTCAGTACTTC. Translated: CASYGGAKNIQYF.

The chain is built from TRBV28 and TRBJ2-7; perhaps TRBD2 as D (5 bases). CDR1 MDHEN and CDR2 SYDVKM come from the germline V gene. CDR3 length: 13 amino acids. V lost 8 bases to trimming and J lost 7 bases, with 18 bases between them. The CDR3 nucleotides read TGTGCCAGCTGCCCCGGGTTTGGGGAGGAGCAGTACGTC. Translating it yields CASCPGFGEEQYV.

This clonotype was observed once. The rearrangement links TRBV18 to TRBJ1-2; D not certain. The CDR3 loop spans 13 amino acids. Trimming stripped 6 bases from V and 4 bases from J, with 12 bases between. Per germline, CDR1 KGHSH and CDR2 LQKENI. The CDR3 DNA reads TGTGCCAGCTCCCCAGAGGGCCGCTATGGCTACACCTTC. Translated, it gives CASSPEGRYGYTF.

Written as DNA, the CDR3 is TGTGCCACCAGTGATCAAAACAGGGGTCGCGGCACCGGGGAGCTGTTTTTT. Protein: CATSDQNRGRGTGELFF. This chain uses TRBV24-1 with TRBJ2-2, with 7 bases lining up with TRBD1. CDR1 and CDR2 from the germline V gene are KGHDR and SFDVKD. The CDR3 sequence is 17 residues long. Unmatched junction bases numbered 10, after V lost 3 bases and J lost 4 bases.

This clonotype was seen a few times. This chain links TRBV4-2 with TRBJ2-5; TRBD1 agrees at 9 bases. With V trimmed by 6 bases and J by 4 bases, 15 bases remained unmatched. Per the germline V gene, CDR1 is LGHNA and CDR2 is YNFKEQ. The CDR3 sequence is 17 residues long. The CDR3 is CASRKGWDRARGETQYF. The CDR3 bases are TGTGCCAGCAGAAAGGGATGGGACAGGGCCCGCGGAGAGACCCAGTACTTC.

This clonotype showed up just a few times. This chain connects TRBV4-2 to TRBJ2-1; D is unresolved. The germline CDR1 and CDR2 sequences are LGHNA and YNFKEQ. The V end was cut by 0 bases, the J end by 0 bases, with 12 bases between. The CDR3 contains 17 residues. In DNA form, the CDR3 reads TGTGCCAGCAGCCAAGAACGTGGGCGGTCCTCCTACAATGAGCAGTTCTTC. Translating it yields CASSQERGRSSYNEQFF.

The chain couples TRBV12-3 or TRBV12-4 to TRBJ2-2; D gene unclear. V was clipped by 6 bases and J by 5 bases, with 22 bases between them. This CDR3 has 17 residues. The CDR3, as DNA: TGTGCCAGCAGCCCTATGCGGCACCCTCAAGGGACCGGGGAGCTGTTTTTT. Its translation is CASSPMRHPQGTGELFF.

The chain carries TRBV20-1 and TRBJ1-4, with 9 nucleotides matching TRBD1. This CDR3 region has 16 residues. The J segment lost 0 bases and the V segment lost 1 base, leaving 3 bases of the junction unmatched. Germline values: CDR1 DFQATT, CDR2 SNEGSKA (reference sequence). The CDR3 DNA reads TGCAGTGCTAGAGTACAGGGGGCCGCAACTAATGAAAAACTGTTTTTT. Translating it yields CSARVQGAATNEKLFF.

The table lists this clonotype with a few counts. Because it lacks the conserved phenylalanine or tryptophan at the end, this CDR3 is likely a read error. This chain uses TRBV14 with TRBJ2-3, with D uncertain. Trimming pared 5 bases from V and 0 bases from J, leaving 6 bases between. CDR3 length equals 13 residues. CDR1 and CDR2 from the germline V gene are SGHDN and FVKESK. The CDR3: CASSYRSTDTQYL. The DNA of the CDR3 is TGTGCCAGCAGCTACAGAAGCACAGATACGCAGTATCTT.

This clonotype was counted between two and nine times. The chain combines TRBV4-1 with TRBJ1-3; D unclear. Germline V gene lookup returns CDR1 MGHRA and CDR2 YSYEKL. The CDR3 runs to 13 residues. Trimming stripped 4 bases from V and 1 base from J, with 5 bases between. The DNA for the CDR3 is TGCGCCAGCAGCCCTGTGTCTGGAAACACCATATATTTT. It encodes CASSPVSGNTIYF.

The chain's CDR3 is CASSYFSLGGASEAFF. The CDR3 region has the DNA TGTGCCAGCAGTTACTTTTCCTTAGGGGGCGCGTCTGAAGCTTTCTTT. The chain employs TRBV6-5 and TRBJ1-1; 7 bases fit TRBD1. Looked up from germline, CDR1 is MNHEY and CDR2 is SVGAGI. This CDR3 is 16 amino acids long. Trimming removed 1 base from V and 6 bases from J; junction bases left unmatched: 11.

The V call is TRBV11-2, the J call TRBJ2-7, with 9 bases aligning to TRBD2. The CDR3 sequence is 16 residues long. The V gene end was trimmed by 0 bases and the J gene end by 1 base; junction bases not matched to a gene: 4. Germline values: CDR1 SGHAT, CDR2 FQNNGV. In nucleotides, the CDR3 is TGTGCCAGCAGCTTAGATCTGCTAGCGGGATCCTACGAGCAGTACTTC. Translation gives CASSLDLLAGSYEQYF.

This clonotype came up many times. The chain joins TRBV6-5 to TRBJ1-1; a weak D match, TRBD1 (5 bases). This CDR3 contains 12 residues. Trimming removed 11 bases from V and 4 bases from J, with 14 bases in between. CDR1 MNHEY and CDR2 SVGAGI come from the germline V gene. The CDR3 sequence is CAALGVGTEAFF. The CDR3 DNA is TGTGCCGCCTTAGGGGTCGGCACTGAAGCTTTCTTT.

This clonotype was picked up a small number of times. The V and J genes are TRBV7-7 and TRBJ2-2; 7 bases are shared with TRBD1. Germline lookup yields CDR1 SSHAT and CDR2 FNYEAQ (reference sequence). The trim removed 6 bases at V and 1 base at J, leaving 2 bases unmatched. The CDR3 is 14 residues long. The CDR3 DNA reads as TGTGCCAGCAGACGGGACAGGAACACCGGGGAGCTGTTTTTT. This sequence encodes CASRRDRNTGELFF.

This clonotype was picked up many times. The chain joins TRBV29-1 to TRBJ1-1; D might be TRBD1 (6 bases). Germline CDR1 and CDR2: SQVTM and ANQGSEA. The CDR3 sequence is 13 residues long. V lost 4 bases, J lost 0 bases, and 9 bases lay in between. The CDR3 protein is CSVVGGLNTEAFF. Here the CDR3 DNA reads TGCAGCGTTGTAGGGGGGTTGAACACTGAAGCTTTCTTT.

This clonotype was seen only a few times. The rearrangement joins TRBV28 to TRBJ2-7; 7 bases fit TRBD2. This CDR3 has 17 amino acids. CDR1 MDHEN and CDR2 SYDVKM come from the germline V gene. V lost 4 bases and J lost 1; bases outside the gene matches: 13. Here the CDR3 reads CASSSPLAEWGSYEQYF. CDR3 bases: TGTGCCAGCAGTTCTCCCCTAGCGGAGTGGGGGTCCTACGAGCAGTACTTC.

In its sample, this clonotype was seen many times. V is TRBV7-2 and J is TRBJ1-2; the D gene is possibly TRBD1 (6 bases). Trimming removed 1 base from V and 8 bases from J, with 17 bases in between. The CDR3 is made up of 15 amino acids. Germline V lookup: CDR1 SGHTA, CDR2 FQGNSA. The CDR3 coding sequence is TGTGCCAGCAGCTTAGTGGAGGGGGTTGGTTTGGGCTACACCTTC. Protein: CASSLVEGVGLGYTF.

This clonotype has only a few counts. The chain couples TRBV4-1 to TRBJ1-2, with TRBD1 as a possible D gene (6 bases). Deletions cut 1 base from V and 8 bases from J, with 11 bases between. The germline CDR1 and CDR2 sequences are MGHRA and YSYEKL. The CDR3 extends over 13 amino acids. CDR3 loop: CASSQGSGEGYTF. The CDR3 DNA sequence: TGCGCCAGCAGCCAAGGGTCAGGGGAGGGCTACACCTTC.

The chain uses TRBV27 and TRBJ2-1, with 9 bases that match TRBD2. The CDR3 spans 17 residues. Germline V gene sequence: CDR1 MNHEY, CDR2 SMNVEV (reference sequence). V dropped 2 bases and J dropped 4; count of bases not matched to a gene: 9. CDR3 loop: CASSLGGGVNLYNEQFF. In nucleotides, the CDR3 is TGTGCCAGCAGTTTAGGCGGGGGGGTTAACCTTTACAATGAGCAGTTCTTC.